This T cell receptor (beta chain) stems from a study of T cells after yellow fever vaccination. About the study: The fractions with low cell numbers were processed using SMART-Seq v4 Ultra Low Input. Overall study results and limits: FACS-sorted repertoires could harbor abundant contaminating bulk-population clonotypes. At about 97% for CD4 and about 87% for CD8, most primary-vaccination clones showed up again after the booster. Although the secondary response was weaker, it peaked faster, at day 5 versus 15.

As to this clonotype: Its antigen is unidentified.

MiXCR, applied by TCRdb to the 5' RACE reads, yields one record per CDR3 protein. Among about 630,000 distinct CDR3 sequences, 10% to 15% were seen once, and the ten largest hold just under 15%. This CDR3 comprises 14 residues. Unmatched junction bases numbered 5, after V lost 2 bases and J lost 7 bases. CDR1 and CDR2 from the germline V gene are MDHEN and SYDVKM. The rearrangement links TRBV28 to TRBJ2-1; TRBD2 aligns across 7 bases. The source is a man aged 25 to 40 who received the YFV17D yellow fever vaccine. Source: PBMCs, taken on the day of the yellow fever booster vaccination. The CDR3 DNA sequence: TGTGCCAGCAGTTTAACGCAGGGAGGGAATGAGCAGTTCTTC. Protein sequence: CASSLTQGGNEQFF.